The 9 T cell receptor beta chains below come from one sample, sequenced in a study of T-cell reconstitution after alpha-beta-depleted transplantation in children. The library targeted TCRbeta and was prepared with unique molecular identifiers. TCRdb itself ran the PCR reads through MiXCR, one entry per CDR3 protein. The table lists around 190,000 distinct CDR3 sequences, 6.6% of them singletons, with about 6% in the top ten. This sample comprised PBMCs, obtained before TCRalphabeta/CD19-depleted stem cell transplant. These receptors were obtained from a boy aged 2 to 10 with acute lymphoblastic leukemia, due to receive a stem cell transplant.

This chain uses TRBV28 with TRBJ2-3; 8 bases are shared with TRBD2. The CDR3 has 15 residues. The ends lost 8 bases at V and 2 bases at J; junction bases unmatched: 9. Germline V CDR1 and CDR2: MDHEN, SYDVKM. CDR3 in DNA: TGTGCCAGCGCGCTCAAGGGACTAGACACAGATACGCAGTATTTT. Protein product: CASALKGLDTDTQYF.

This clonotype was seen at least ten times. This sequence joins TRBV28 and TRBJ2-5, with 10 bases lining up with TRBD2. Germline assignment: CDR1 MDHEN and CDR2 SYDVKM. J lost 5 bases, V lost 3 bases, and 15 bases had no gene match. The CDR3 runs 18 residues. The CDR3 loop reads CASSFPSGSNIVLETQYF. CDR3 nucleotide sequence: TGTGCCAGCAGTTTTCCTAGCGGGAGTAATATTGTTTTGGAGACCCAGTACTTC.

The sample holds a few counts of this clonotype. The chain links TRBV27 to TRBJ1-1; tentatively, D is TRBD1 (6 bases). Germline V gene sequence: CDR1 MNHEY, CDR2 SMNVEV (reference sequence). This CDR3 region has 14 residues. Trimming stripped 9 bases from V and 4 bases from J, with 18 bases between. The CDR3 nucleotides are TGTGCCAGTTGGCTAGGGGGGGCGGTCACTGAAGCTTTCTTT. Translation gives CASWLGGAVTEAFF.

This clonotype was seen ten or more times. The chain carries TRBV28 and TRBJ2-3; 8 nucleotides agree with TRBD1. V lost 4 bases, J lost 4 bases, and 7 bases stayed unmatched. This CDR3 is 15 amino acids long. The V gene's germline CDR1 is MDHEN and CDR2 SYDVKM. CDR3 sequence: CASSSDRGGADTQYF. Here the CDR3 DNA reads TGTGCCAGCAGTTCCGACAGGGGAGGCGCAGATACGCAGTATTTT.

There are a few counts of this clonotype. Here the CDR3 reads CASSLYWGAGNIQYF. The CDR3 DNA reads as TGTGCCAGCAGCTTATATTGGGGGGCGGGAAACATTCAGTACTTC. The rearrangement uses TRBV5-6 and TRBJ2-4; D might be TRBD1 or TRBD2, each matching 6 bases. Germline V lookup: CDR1 SGHDT, CDR2 YYEEEE. The CDR3 sequence is 15 residues long. V shed 2 bases and J shed 6 bases, with 15 bases lying between them.

This clonotype was recorded many times. The rearrangement joins TRBV7-6 to TRBJ2-2, with 7 bases aligning to TRBD2. From germline, CDR1 is SGHVS and CDR2 FNYEAQ. The CDR3 runs 16 residues. V lost 2 bases, J lost 1 base, and 4 bases stayed unmatched. CDR3 residues: CASSLIAGVNTGELFF. As DNA, the CDR3 is TGTGCCAGCAGCTTAATCGCGGGGGTGAACACCGGGGAGCTGTTTTTT.

This clonotype was recorded many times. The V and J genes are TRBV6-5 and TRBJ1-1; D remains ambiguous. The ends were cut back, 6 bases at V and 1 base at J, with 12 bases in the middle. The CDR3 contains 14 residues. The germline gives CDR1 MNHEY, CDR2 SVGAGI. DNA for the CDR3: TGTGCCAGCAGAAACCCCGGGAAGAACACTGAAGCTTTCTTT. Protein product: CASRNPGKNTEAFF.

This clonotype has ten or more counts. The chain uses TRBV10-3 and TRBJ1-4; D uncertain. The V end lost 3 bases, the J end lost 7 bases, and 6 bases lay between the germline ends. Germline-derived CDR1 and CDR2 are ENHRY and SYGVKD. The CDR3 sequence is 12 residues long. This chain's CDR3 is CAISDDIEKLFF. The CDR3 DNA sequence: TGTGCCATCAGTGACGACATTGAAAAACTGTTTTTT.

This clonotype was counted at least ten times. The chain has TRBV7-9 and TRBJ2-3, with 7 bases fitting TRBD1. V was pared by 5 bases and J by 8 bases, with 4 bases of the junction left unmatched. This CDR3 comprises 12 residues. Per the germline V gene, CDR1 is SEHNR and CDR2 is FQNEAQ (reference sequence). The CDR3 DNA follows: TGTGCCAGCAGCCCGCCAGGGGGTACGCAGTATTTT. Its protein product is CASSPPGGTQYF.